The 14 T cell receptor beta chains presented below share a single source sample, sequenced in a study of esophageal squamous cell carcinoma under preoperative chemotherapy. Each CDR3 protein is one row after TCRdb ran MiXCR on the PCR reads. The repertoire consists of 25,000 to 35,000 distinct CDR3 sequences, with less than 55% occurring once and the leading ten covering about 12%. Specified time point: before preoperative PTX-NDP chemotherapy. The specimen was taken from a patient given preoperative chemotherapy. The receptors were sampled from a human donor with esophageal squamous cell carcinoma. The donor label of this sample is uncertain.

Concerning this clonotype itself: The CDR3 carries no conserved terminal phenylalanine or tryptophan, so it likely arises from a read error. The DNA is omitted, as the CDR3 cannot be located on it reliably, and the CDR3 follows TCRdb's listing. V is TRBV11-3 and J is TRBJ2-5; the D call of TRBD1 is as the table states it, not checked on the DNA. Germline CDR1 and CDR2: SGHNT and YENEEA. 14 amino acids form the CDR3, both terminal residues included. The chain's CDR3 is CASSSGGGAETWFL.

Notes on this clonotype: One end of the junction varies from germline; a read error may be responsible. This chain's CDR3 is CASSQSRGAANTGALFF. For the CDR3, the DNA is TGTGCCAGCAGTCAAAGTCGCGGGGCAGCGAACACCGGGGCGCTGTTTTTT. This chain joins TRBV7-9 and TRBJ2-2, with D possibly matching TRBD2 (6 bases). CDR1 and CDR2 (germline): SEHNR, FQNEAQ (reference sequence). The CDR3 sequence is 17 residues long. The full variable domain, its missing parts supplied by reference TRBV7-9 and TRBJ2-2, is DTGVSQNPRHKITKRGQNVTFRCDPISEHNRLYWYRQTLGQGPEFLTYFQNEAQLEKSRLLSDRFSAERPKGSFSTLEIQRTEQGDSAMYLCASSQSRGAANTGALFFGEGSRLTVL.

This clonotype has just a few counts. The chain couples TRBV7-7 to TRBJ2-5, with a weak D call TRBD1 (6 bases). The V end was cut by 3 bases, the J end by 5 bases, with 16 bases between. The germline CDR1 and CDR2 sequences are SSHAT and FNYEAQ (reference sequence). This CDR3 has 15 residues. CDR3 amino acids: CASSLGHDFGETQYF. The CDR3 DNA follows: TGTGCCAGCAGCTTGGGACACGACTTTGGGGAGACCCAGTACTTC.

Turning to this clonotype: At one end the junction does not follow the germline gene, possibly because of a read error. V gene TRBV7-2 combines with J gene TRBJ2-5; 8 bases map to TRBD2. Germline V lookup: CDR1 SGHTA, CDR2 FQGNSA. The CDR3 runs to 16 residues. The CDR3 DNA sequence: TGTGCCTGCAGCGGGGCGGGGCGGGGGGCCCAAGACACCCAGTACTTC. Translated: CACSGAGRGAQDTQYF.

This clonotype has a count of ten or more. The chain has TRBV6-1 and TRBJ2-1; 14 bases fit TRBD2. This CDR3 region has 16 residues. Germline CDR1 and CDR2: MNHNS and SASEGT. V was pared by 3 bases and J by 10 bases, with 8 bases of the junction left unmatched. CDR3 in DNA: TGTGCCAGCAGTGAGGGGACTAGCGGGAGTCCCCACGAGCAGTTCTTC. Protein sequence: CASSEGTSGSPHEQFF.

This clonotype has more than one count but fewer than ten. The CDR3: CASSLVSTYGELFF. DNA for the CDR3: TGCGCCAGCAGCTTGGTTTCGACGTACGGGGAGCTGTTTTTT. V is TRBV5-1 and J is TRBJ2-2; D is unclear. The germline V gene encodes CDR1 SGHRS and CDR2 YFSETQ. This CDR3 has 14 residues. V gave up 0 bases and J gave up 7 bases, with 10 bases separating them.

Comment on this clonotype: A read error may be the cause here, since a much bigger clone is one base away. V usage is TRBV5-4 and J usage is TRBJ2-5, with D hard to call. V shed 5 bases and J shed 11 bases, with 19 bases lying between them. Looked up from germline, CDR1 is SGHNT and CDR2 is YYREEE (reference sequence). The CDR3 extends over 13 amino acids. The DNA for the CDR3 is TGTGCCAGCAGTGGGGTCCTGAACAATGAGCAGTACTTC. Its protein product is CASSGVLNNEQYF.

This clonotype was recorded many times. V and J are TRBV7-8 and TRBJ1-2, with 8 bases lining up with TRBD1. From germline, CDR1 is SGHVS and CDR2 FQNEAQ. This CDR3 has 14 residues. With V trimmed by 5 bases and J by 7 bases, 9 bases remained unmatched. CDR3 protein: CASSQRTGNSGYTF. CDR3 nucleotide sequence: TGTGCCAGCAGCCAACGGACAGGGAATAGTGGCTACACCTTC.

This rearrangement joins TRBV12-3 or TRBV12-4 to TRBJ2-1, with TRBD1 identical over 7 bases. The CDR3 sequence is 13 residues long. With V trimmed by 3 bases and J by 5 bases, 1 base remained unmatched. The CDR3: CASSFTGDNEQFF. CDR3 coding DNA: TGTGCCAGCAGTTTCACAGGGGACAATGAGCAGTTCTTC.

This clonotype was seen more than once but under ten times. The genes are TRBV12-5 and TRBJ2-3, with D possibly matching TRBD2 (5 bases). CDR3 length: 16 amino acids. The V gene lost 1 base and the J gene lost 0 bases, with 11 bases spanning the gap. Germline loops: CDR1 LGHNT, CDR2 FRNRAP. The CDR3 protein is CASGLGRRASTDTQYF. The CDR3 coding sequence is TGTGCTAGTGGTTTGGGGAGGCGAGCTAGCACAGATACGCAGTATTTT.

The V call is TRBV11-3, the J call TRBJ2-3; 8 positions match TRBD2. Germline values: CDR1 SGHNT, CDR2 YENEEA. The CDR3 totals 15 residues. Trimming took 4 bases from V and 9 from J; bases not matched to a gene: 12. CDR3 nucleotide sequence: TGTGCCAGCAGCTATAGAAGCGGGAGTATGCGGACGCAGTATTTT. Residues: CASSYRSGSMRTQYF. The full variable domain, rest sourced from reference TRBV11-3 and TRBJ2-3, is EAGVVQSPRYKIIEKKQPVAFWCNPISGHNTLYWYLQNLGQGPELLIRYENEEAVDDSQLPKDRFSAERLKGVDSTLKIQPAELGDSAVYLCASSYRSGSMRTQYFGPGTRLTVL.

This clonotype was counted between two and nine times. The CDR3 region has the DNA TGTGCCAGCAGACCACCGGGACAGGGCAATCAGCCCCAGCATTTT. It yields the protein CASRPPGQGNQPQHF. The chain is built from TRBV6-1 and TRBJ1-5; 8 positions match TRBD1. V shed 6 bases, J shed 2 bases, and the junction held 6 bases outside the gene matches. The CDR3 extends over 15 amino acids. The germline CDR1 and CDR2 sequences are MNHNS and SASEGT.

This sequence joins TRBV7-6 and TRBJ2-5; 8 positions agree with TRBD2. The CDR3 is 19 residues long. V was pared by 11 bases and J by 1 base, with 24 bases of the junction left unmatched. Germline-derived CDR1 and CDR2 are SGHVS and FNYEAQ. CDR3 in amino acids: CAWGFDAGIGGGAQETQYF. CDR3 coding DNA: TGTGCCTGGGGTTTTGATGCGGGGATCGGGGGGGGTGCCCAAGAGACCCAGTACTTC.

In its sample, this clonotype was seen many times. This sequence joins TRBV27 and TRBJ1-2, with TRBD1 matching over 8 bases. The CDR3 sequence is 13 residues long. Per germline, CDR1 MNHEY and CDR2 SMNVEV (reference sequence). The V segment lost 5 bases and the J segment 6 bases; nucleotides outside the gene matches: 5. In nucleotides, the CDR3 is TGTGCCAGCAGTCTCAGGGGGCTGAATGGCTACACCTTC. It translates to CASSLRGLNGYTF.